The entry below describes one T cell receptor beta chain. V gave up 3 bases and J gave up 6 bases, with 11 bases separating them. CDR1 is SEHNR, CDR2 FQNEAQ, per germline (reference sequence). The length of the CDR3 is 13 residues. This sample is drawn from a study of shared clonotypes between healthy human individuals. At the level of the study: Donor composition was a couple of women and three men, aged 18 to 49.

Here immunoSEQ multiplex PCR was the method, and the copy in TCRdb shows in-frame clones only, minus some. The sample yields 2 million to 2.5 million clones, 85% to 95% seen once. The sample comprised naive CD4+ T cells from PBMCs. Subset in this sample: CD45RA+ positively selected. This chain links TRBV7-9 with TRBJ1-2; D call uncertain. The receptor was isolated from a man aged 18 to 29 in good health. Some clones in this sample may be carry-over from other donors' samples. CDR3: CASSFDNEDGYTF. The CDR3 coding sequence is TGTGCCAGCAGCTTCGATAACGAGGATGGCTACACCTTC.